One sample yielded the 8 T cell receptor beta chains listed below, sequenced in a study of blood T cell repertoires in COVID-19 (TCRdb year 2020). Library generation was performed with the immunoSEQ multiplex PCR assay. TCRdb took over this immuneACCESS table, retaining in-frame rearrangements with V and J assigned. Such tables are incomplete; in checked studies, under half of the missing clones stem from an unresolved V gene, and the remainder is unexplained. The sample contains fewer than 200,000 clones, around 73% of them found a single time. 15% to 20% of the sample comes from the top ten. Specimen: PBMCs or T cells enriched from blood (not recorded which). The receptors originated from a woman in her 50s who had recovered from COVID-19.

CDR3 amino acids: CASSPRDTQYF. CDR3 nucleotides: TGTGCCAGCTCACCGCGAGATACGCAGTATTTT. The V gene is TRBV18, the J gene TRBJ2-3; D unclear. The V end lost 3 bases, the J end lost 5 bases, and 3 bases lay between the germline ends. CDR1 is KGHSH and CDR2 is LQKENI in the germline V gene. The CDR3 length is 11 residues.

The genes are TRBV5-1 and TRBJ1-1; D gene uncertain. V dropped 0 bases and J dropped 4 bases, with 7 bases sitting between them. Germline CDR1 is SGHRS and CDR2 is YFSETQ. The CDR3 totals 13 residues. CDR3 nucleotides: TGCGCCAGCAGCTTGGATGGGCGCACTGAAGCTTTCTTT. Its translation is CASSLDGRTEAFF.

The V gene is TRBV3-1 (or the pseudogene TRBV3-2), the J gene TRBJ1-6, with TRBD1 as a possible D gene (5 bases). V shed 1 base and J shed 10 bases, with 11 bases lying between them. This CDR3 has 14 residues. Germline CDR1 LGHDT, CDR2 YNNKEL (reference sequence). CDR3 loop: CASSQAGQGSPLHF. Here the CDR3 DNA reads TGTGCCAGCAGCCAAGCCGGACAAGGGTCACCCCTCCACTTT.

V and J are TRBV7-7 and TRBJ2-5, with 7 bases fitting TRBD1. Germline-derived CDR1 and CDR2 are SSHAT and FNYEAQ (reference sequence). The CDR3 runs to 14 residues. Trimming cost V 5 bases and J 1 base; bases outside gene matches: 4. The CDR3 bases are TGTGCCAGCAGCACGGGACAGAGCCAAGAGACCCAGTACTTC. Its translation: CASSTGQSQETQYF.

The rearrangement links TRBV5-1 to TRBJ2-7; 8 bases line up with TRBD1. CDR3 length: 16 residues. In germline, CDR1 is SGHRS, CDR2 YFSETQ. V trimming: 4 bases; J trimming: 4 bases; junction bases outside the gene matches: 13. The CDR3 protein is CASSDGTGLGGYEQYF. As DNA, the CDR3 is TGCGCCAGCAGCGATGGGACAGGCCTTGGGGGGTACGAGCAGTACTTC.

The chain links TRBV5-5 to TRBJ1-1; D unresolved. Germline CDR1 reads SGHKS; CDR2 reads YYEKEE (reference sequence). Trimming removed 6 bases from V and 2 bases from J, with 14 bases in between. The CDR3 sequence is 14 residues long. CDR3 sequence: CASKSTVINTEAFF. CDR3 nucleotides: TGTGCCAGCAAAAGTACAGTGATTAACACTGAAGCTTTCTTT. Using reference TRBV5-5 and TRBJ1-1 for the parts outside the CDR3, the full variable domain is DAGVTQSPTHLIKTRGQQVTLRCSPISGHKSVSWYQQVLGQGPQFIFQYYEKEERGRGNFPDRFSARQFPNYSSELNVNALLLGDSALYLCASKSTVINTEAFFGQGTRLTVV.

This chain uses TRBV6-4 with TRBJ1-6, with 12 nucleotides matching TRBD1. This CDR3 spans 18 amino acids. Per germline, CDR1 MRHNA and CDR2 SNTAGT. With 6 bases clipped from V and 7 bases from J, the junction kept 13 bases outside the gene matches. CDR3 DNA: TGTGCCAGCAGAGGGGAACCGGGACAGGGGGCCGACAATTCACCCCTCCACTTT. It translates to CASRGEPGQGADNSPLHF.

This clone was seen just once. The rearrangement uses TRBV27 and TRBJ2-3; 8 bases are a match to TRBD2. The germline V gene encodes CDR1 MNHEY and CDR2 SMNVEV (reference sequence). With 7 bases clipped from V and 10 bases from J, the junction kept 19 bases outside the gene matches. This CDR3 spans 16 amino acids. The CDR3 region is CASKRGGNQGAVAQYF. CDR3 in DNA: TGTGCCAGCAAACGGGGGGGAAATCAAGGAGCGGTCGCGCAGTATTTT.